The TCR beta chain under discussion was sequenced for a study of blood T cell repertoires in COVID-19. The CDR3 loop spans 15 amino acids. V was clipped by 3 bases and J by 5 bases, with 14 bases between them. The germline V gene encodes CDR1 LNHNV and CDR2 YYDKDF (reference sequence). This clone was counted a single time. Data came from immunoSEQ multiplex PCR; TCRdb stores just in-frame clones and leaves some out. Of roughly 120,000 clones listed, about 85% are singletons. This chain connects TRBV15 to TRBJ1-5; a possible D gene is TRBD1 (6 bases). The sample consisted of peripheral blood. The origin of this receptor is a woman older than 75 with COVID-19, enrolled during active disease. The CDR3 protein is CATSRDRKSDQPQHF. Here the CDR3 DNA reads TGTGCCACCAGCAGGGACAGAAAGTCAGATCAGCCCCAGCATTTT. Based on the CDR3 plus reference TRBV15 and TRBJ1-5, the full variable domain is DAMVIQNPRYQVTQFGKPVTLSCSQTLNHNVMYWYQQKSSQAPKLLFHYYDKDFNNEADTPDNFQSRRPNTSFCFLDIRSPGLGDTAMYLCATSRDRKSDQPQHFGDGTRLSIL.